This entry concerns a single TCR beta chain. The method was immunoSEQ multiplex PCR; TCRdb's version includes in-frame clones alone and lacks a portion of them. Here the sample spans approximately 440,000 clones, around 91% being singletons. This entry is derived from a study of blood T cell repertoires in COVID-19. Germline V lookup: CDR1 MGHRA, CDR2 YSYEKL. V lost 1 base to trimming and J lost 1 base, with 13 bases between them. The CDR3 totals 16 residues. Clinical histories supplied by participants themselves formed the basis of cohort assignment. Recovery meant two consecutive negative NP/OP PCR tests, professional clearance, or resolved symptoms.

The origin of this receptor is a man between 18 and 35 years old who had recovered from COVID-19. The chain carries TRBV4-1 and TRBJ1-2, with no clear D. The specimen was PBMCs or T cells enriched from blood (not recorded which). The CDR3 spells CASSQVGGYNNYGYTF. The CDR3 nucleotides are TGCGCCAGCAGCCAAGTGGGAGGGTACAATAACTATGGCTACACCTTC.